This T cell receptor (beta chain) was observed in a study of Graves' ophthalmopathy and Graves' hyperthyroidism. The authors amplified TCR beta CDR3 regions from RNA transcripts. The workflow started with a first-round RT-PCR run with HTBI primers and then moved on to a second-round multiplex PCR. MiXCR, run by TCRdb on the multiplex PCR reads, gives a single entry per CDR3 protein. The table includes about 700,000 distinct CDR3 sequences, approximately 40% detected once. This CDR3 comprises 12 residues. The germline V gene has CDR1 SEHNR and CDR2 FQNEAQ (reference sequence). V shed 4 bases and J shed 7 bases, with 7 bases lying between them. The diagnosis was founded upon clinical symptoms, serum thyroxine, TRAb, thyroid ultrasound and orbital computed tomography.

The chain recombines TRBV7-9 with TRBJ2-2, with D uncertain. This clonotype originated in an adult man with Graves' ophthalmopathy. The sample taken for sequencing was peripheral blood. The CDR3 nucleotides read TGTGCCAGCAGCTCAAATGACGGGGAGCTGTTTTTT. Its translation is CASSSNDGELFF.